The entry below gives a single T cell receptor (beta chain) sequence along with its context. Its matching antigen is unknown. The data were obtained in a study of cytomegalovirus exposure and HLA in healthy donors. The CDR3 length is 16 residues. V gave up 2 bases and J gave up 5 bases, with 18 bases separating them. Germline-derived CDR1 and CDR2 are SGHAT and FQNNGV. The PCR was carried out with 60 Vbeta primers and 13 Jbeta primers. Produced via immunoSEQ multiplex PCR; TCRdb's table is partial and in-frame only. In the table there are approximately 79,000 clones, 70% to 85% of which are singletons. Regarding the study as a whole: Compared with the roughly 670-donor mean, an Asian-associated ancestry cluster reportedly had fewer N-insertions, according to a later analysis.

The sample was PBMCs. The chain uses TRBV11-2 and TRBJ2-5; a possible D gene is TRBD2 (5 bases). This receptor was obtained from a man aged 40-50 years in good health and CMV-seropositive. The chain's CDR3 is CASSLSKPGGSETQYF. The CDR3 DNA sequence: TGTGCCAGCAGCTTAAGCAAACCCGGAGGATCGGAGACCCAGTACTTC. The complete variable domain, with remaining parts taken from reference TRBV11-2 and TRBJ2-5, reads EAGVAQSPRYKIIEKRQSVAFWCNPISGHATLYWYQQILGQGPKLLIQFQNNGVVDDSQLPKDRFSAERLKGVDSTLKIQPAKLEDSAVYLCASSLSKPGGSETQYFGPGTRLLVL.